Below are 28 T cell receptor beta chains sequenced from a single sample in a study of cytomegalovirus exposure and HLA in healthy donors (dated by TCRdb to about 2017). The library was generated by the immunoSEQ multiplex PCR assay. A mixture of 60 forward primers for TCR Vbeta segments and 13 reverse primers for TCR Jbeta segments was used in the multiplex PCR. The immuneACCESS repertoire file appears here via TCRdb, limited to in-frame rearrangements. These files lack a portion of the clones; in checked studies, under half of the deficit traces to unresolved V genes, and the cause of the others is not known. The sample records around 62,000 clones, about 79% of which are singletons. The ten most abundant clones make up 7.8% of the sample. The specimen sequenced was PBMCs. Receptor source: a man in his 60s in good health and CMV-seropositive.

The V and J genes are TRBV4-2 and TRBJ2-5, with 11 bases aligning to TRBD1. This CDR3 is 16 amino acids long. After removal of 2 bases from V and 4 bases from J, the junction contained 6 bases not matched to a gene. Germline lookup yields CDR1 LGHNA and CDR2 YNFKEQ. CDR3 DNA sequence: TGTGCCAGCAGCCAAAACGTCGGGACAGGGGGAGAGACCCAGTACTTC. This encodes CASSQNVGTGGETQYF.

V is TRBV7-8 and J is TRBJ2-7; 8 bases are a match to TRBD2. V was clipped by 1 base and J by 7 bases; unmatched bases: 12. Germline V gives CDR1 SGHVS, CDR2 FQNEAQ. The CDR3 spans 16 residues. The DNA for the CDR3 is TGTGCCAGCAGCTTAGTGGGGGGACTAGGATCGTGGGAGCAGTACTTC. Its protein product is CASSLVGGLGSWEQYF.

This rearrangement joins TRBV6-1 to TRBJ1-1; tentatively, D is TRBD1 (6 bases). V dropped 4 bases and J dropped 2 bases, with 17 bases sitting between them. CDR1 and CDR2 (germline): MNHNS, SASEGT. The CDR3 length is 16 residues. CDR3 region: CASSADRISVNTEAFF. The CDR3 nucleotides are TGTGCCAGCAGTGCAGACAGGATAAGTGTAAACACTGAAGCTTTCTTT.

The sample holds a few counts of this clone. The V call is TRBV5-4, the J call TRBJ2-7, with 7 nucleotides matching TRBD1. The germline gives CDR1 SGHNT, CDR2 YYREEE (reference sequence). V shed 4 bases and J 3 bases; nucleotides not matched to a gene: 10. The CDR3 sequence is 15 residues long. The DNA of the CDR3 is TGTGCCAGCAGCCAATCCGGGACAGCCGTCTACGAGCAGTACTTC. As protein: CASSQSGTAVYEQYF. Using reference TRBV5-4 and TRBJ2-7 for the parts outside the CDR3, the full variable domain is ETGVTQSPTHLIKTRGQQVTLRCSSQSGHNTVSWYQQALGQGPQFIFQYYREEENGRGNFPPRFSGLQFPNYSSELNVNALELDDSALYLCASSQSGTAVYEQYFGPGTRLTVT.

This clone was seen only a few times. The gene calls are TRBV18 and TRBJ1-1, with 10 positions matching TRBD1. This CDR3 comprises 13 residues. Germline V gene data show CDR1 as KGHSH and CDR2 as LQKENI. The J segment lost 4 bases and the V segment lost 6 bases, leaving 2 bases of the junction unmatched. Here the CDR3 DNA reads TGTGCCAGCTCCTGGACAGGGGGCACTGAAGCTTTCTTT. Its translation: CASSWTGGTEAFF.

The chain recombines TRBV11-2 with TRBJ2-7; 10 bases fit TRBD1. V shed 5 bases, J shed 0 bases, and the junction held 7 bases outside the gene matches. CDR3 length equals 16 residues. Per germline, CDR1 SGHAT and CDR2 FQNNGV. CDR3 residues: CASSATGTGASYEQYF. As DNA, the CDR3 is TGTGCCAGCAGCGCAACCGGGACAGGGGCCTCCTACGAGCAGTACTTC. The variable domain in full, with the rest retrieved from reference TRBV11-2 and TRBJ2-7, is EAGVAQSPRYKIIEKRQSVAFWCNPISGHATLYWYQQILGQGPKLLIQFQNNGVVDDSQLPKDRFSAERLKGVDSTLKIQPAKLEDSAVYLCASSATGTGASYEQYFGPGTRLTVT.

The chain links TRBV2 to TRBJ1-5, with 9 bases matching TRBD1. V lost 4 bases and J lost 3; bases outside the gene matches: 4. Germline lookup yields CDR1 SNHLY and CDR2 FYNNEI. The CDR3 length is 15 residues. CDR3 protein: CASSGRTGDNQPQHF. CDR3 nucleotides: TGTGCCAGCAGTGGCCGGACAGGGGACAATCAGCCCCAGCATTTT.

The chain carries TRBV4-1 and TRBJ2-5, with D perhaps matching TRBD1 (5 bases). From germline, CDR1 is MGHRA and CDR2 YSYEKL. The ends were cut back, 4 bases at V and 2 bases at J, with 14 bases in the middle. The CDR3 is made up of 15 amino acids. As DNA, the CDR3 is TGCGCCAGCAGCCCGACACCCGACAGACAAGAGACCCAGTACTTC. It encodes CASSPTPDRQETQYF.

The gene calls are TRBV7-2 and TRBJ2-7; 10 nucleotides match TRBD1. Looked up from germline, CDR1 is SGHTA and CDR2 is FQGNSA. Trimming cost V 1 base and J 6 bases; bases outside gene matches: 9. The CDR3 sequence is 16 residues long. The DNA of the CDR3 is TGTGCCAGCAGCTTAGGCCCGAGAGGGACAGGGGCCGAGCAGTACTTC. This encodes CASSLGPRGTGAEQYF.

The table lists this clone with a few counts. The chain employs TRBV7-9 and TRBJ2-3, with 10 bases fitting TRBD2. Germline loops: CDR1 SEHNR, CDR2 FQNEAQ (reference sequence). The CDR3 spans 16 residues. Losses at the gene ends were 1 base for V and 3 bases for J; bases not matched to a gene: 4. The CDR3 spells CASSLGASGSTDTQYF. The CDR3 region has the DNA TGTGCCAGCAGCTTAGGGGCTAGCGGGAGTACAGATACGCAGTATTTT.

The V call is TRBV6-5, the J call TRBJ2-3; 8 bases fit TRBD1. From germline, CDR1 is MNHEY and CDR2 SVGAGI. The CDR3 runs to 14 residues. Unmatched junction bases numbered 5, after V lost 5 bases and J lost 4 bases. The DNA for the CDR3 is TGTGCCAGCAGTCGGACAGGGACAGCAGATACGCAGTATTTT. Translating it yields CASSRTGTADTQYF.

The chain uses TRBV5-6 and TRBJ2-7, with D perhaps TRBD1 (6 bases). Trimming removed 2 bases at V and 6 bases at J, with 21 bases between. The CDR3 runs to 16 residues. Germline V gene lookup returns CDR1 SGHDT and CDR2 YYEEEE. CDR3 sequence: CASSFITGSILAEQYF. The CDR3 DNA follows: TGTGCCAGCAGCTTTATTACAGGGTCTATTTTGGCCGAGCAGTACTTC.

The sample holds a few counts of this clone. The chain is built from TRBV27 and TRBJ2-2; 15 bases match TRBD2. Germline CDR1 reads MNHEY; CDR2 reads SMNVEV (reference sequence). The CDR3 extends over 17 amino acids. Trimming cost V 4 bases and J 5 bases; bases outside gene matches: 5. The CDR3 protein is CASSYSGLAGGTGELFF. The CDR3 bases are TGTGCCAGCAGTTATTCGGGACTAGCGGGAGGAACCGGGGAGCTGTTTTTT.

This clone was recorded a few times. This chain joins TRBV11-2 and TRBJ2-7; TRBD1 aligns across 11 bases. The germline CDR1 and CDR2 sequences are SGHAT and FQNNGV. The ends lost 4 bases at V and 6 bases at J; junction bases unmatched: 5. The CDR3 has 14 amino acids. CDR3 sequence (DNA): TGTGCCAGCAGCTCGGGGACAGGGGGTGCCGAGCAGTACTTC. The encoded protein is CASSSGTGGAEQYF.

The CDR3 coding sequence is TGCCGACTAGCGGGGGAAGAGACCCAGTACTTC. The encoded protein is CRLAGEETQYF. This rearrangement joins TRBV20-1 to TRBJ2-5; 12 nucleotides align to TRBD2. The CDR3 is 11 residues long. The V gene's germline CDR1 is DFQATT and CDR2 SNEGSKA (reference sequence).

For this clone: At one end the junction does not follow the germline gene, possibly because of a read error. The V call is TRBV7-7, the J call TRBJ2-3; possible D gene TRBD1, 5 bases. Germline V CDR1 and CDR2: SSHAT, FNYEAQ (reference sequence). The CDR3 runs to 15 residues. CDR3 residues: CASSPLVTGTDTQYF. CDR3 bases: TGTGCTAGCAGCCCCCTAGTGACAGGCACAGATACGCAGTATTTT.

The rearrangement joins TRBV5-6 to TRBJ1-1, with D perhaps matching TRBD1 (5 bases). This CDR3 spans 16 amino acids. From germline, CDR1 is SGHDT and CDR2 YYEEEE. Trimming cost V 0 bases and J 3 bases, with 15 bases left between them. CDR3 nucleotide sequence: TGTGCCAGCAGCTTGGGGGGGGACCCGGCCCACACTGAAGCTTTCTTT. Residues: CASSLGGDPAHTEAFF.

This clone was recorded only once. The chain combines TRBV7-8 with TRBJ1-2; D may be TRBD1 (6 bases). Germline CDR1 and CDR2: SGHVS and FQNEAQ. The CDR3 contains 12 residues. The germline V and J ends were trimmed by 5 bases and 6 bases, with 10 bases remaining between them. CDR3 nucleotides: TGTGCCAGCAGCCCAGACAGGCATGGCTACACCTTC. Protein: CASSPDRHGYTF. Filled out from reference TRBV7-8 and TRBJ1-2, the complete variable domain reads GAGVSQSPRYKVAKRGQDVALRCDPISGHVSLFWYQQALGQGPEFLTYFQNEAQLDKSGLPSDRFFAERPEGSVSTLKIQRTQQEDSAVYLCASSPDRHGYTFGSGTRLTVV.

The genes are TRBV19 and TRBJ2-1; TRBD2 matches 8 bases. This CDR3 spans 13 amino acids. In germline, CDR1 is LNHDA, CDR2 SQIVND (reference sequence). Trimming cost V 7 bases and J 6 bases; bases outside gene matches: 5. The DNA for the CDR3 is TGTGCCAGTATAGGGACTAGTCCCAATGAGCAGTTCTTC. Translation gives CASIGTSPNEQFF.

The chain links TRBV6-5 to TRBJ1-4; weak D call: TRBD1 (5 bases). Trimming removed 4 bases from V and 5 bases from J, with 8 bases in between. CDR1 is MNHEY, CDR2 SVGAGI, per germline. The CDR3 is 13 residues long. The CDR3 region has the DNA TGTGCCAGCAGTTCGACAGTGAATGAAAAACTGTTTTTT. Protein sequence: CASSSTVNEKLFF.

As regards this clone: The sample contains more than one DNA sequence encoding this CDR3. The chain couples TRBV6-6 to TRBJ1-5; TRBD1 matches at 10 bases. Germline V gene data show CDR1 as MNHNY and CDR2 as SVGAGI (reference sequence). The CDR3 is 15 amino acids. With 6 bases clipped from V and 0 bases from J, the junction kept 2 bases outside the gene matches. The CDR3 DNA reads TGTGCCAGCAGCCGGGACAGGGGTAGCAATCAGCCCCAGCATTTT. Translated: CASSRDRGSNQPQHF.

J is TRBJ2-7 and V is TRBV27, with D hard to call. This CDR3 has 14 amino acids. V dropped 5 bases and J dropped 4 bases, with 15 bases sitting between them. Per germline, CDR1 MNHEY and CDR2 SMNVEV (reference sequence). CDR3 amino acids: CASSGGALTYEQYF. The CDR3 DNA reads TGTGCCAGCAGTGGCGGTGCACTTACTTACGAGCAGTACTTC.

This clone was seen more than once but under ten times. The chain recombines TRBV5-8 with TRBJ1-5; tentatively, D is TRBD1 (6 bases). The germline gives CDR1 SGHTS, CDR2 YDEGEE. Trimming stripped 0 bases from V and 8 bases from J, with 12 bases between. The CDR3 runs to 14 residues. CDR3 loop: CASSLGEGGEPQHF. CDR3 coding DNA: TGTGCCAGCAGCTTGGGGGAGGGGGGTGAGCCCCAGCATTTT.

The rearrangement joins TRBV6-1 to TRBJ2-2; 8 bases agree with TRBD1. This CDR3 contains 14 residues. Trimming cost V 5 bases and J 6 bases; bases outside gene matches: 5. CDR1 is MNHNS, CDR2 SASEGT, per germline. The CDR3 coding sequence is TGTGCCAGCAGTAACAGGGGGAAACCCGGGGAGCTGTTTTTT. This translates into CASSNRGKPGELFF.

The gene calls are TRBV7-6 and TRBJ1-5; a possible D gene is TRBD1 (5 bases). This CDR3 has 15 amino acids. CDR1 and CDR2 (germline): SGHVS, FNYEAQ. Trimming took 3 bases from V and 3 from J, leaving 12 bases between them. Here the CDR3 DNA reads TGTGCCAGCAGCTTGTTCAAAGGGGTCAATCAGCCCCAGCATTTT. Its translation: CASSLFKGVNQPQHF.

V usage is TRBV6-1 and J usage is TRBJ2-1; no reliable D call. CDR1 is MNHNS and CDR2 is SASEGT in the germline V gene. The CDR3 length is 11 residues. Trimming took off 2 bases at V and 8 bases at J, with 4 bases between the two ends. CDR3 nucleotides: TGTGCCAGCAGTGAATTCTATGAGCAGTTCTTC. Its translation: CASSEFYEQFF.

V and J are TRBV19 and TRBJ1-1; 7 bases fit TRBD1. The CDR3 sequence is 16 residues long. Per the germline V gene, CDR1 is LNHDA and CDR2 is SQIVND (reference sequence). V was clipped by 5 bases and J by 0 bases; unmatched bases: 9. The CDR3 spells CASSPRDSSMNTEAFF. CDR3 DNA: TGTGCCAGTAGTCCCCGGGACAGTTCAATGAACACTGAAGCTTTCTTT. The full variable domain, rest sourced from reference TRBV19 and TRBJ1-1, is DGGITQSPKYLFRKEGQNVTLSCEQNLNHDAMYWYRQDPGQGLRLIYYSQIVNDFQKGDIAEGYSVSREKKESFPLTVTSAQKNPTAFYLCASSPRDSSMNTEAFFGQGTRLTVV.

The chain employs TRBV7-9 and TRBJ2-5; 10 bases align to TRBD2. There are 16 residues in the CDR3. CDR1 SEHNR and CDR2 FQNEAQ come from the germline V gene (reference sequence). The junction had 7 bases not matched to a gene; V was cut back by 4 bases and J by 2 bases. The CDR3 region is CASSWILAGEQETQYF. In DNA, the CDR3 is TGTGCCAGCAGCTGGATCCTAGCGGGAGAGCAAGAGACCCAGTACTTC.